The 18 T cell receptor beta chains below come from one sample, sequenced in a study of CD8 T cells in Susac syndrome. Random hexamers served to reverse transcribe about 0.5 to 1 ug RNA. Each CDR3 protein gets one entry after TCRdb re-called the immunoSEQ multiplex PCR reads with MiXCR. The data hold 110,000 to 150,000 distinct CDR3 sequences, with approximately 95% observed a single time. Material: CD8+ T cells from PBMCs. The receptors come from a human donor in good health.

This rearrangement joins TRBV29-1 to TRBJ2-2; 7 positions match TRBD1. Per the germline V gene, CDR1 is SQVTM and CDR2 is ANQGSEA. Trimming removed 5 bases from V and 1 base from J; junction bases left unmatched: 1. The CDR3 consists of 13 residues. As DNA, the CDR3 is TGCAGCGTTTGGGACAGGAACACCGGGGAGCTGTTTTTT. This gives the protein CSVWDRNTGELFF.

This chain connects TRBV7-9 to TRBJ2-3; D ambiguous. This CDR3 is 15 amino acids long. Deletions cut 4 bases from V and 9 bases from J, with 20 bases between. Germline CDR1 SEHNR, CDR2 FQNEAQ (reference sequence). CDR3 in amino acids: CASSSTRSPGITQYF. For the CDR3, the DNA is TGTGCCAGCAGCTCCACCCGCTCCCCTGGGATAACGCAGTATTTT. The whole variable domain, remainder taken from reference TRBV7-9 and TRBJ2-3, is DTGVSQNPRHKITKRGQNVTFRCDPISEHNRLYWYRQTLGQGPEFLTYFQNEAQLEKSRLLSDRFSAERPKGSFSTLEIQRTEQGDSAMYLCASSSTRSPGITQYFGPGTRLTVL.

This CDR3 reads CASSMGGILHEQYF. The CDR3 nucleotides are TGTGCCAGTAGTATGGGCGGGATCCTCCACGAGCAGTACTTC. The chain recombines TRBV19 with TRBJ2-7; D may be TRBD2 (6 bases). Germline V gene sequence: CDR1 LNHDA, CDR2 SQIVND (reference sequence). V was cut by 3 bases and J by 5 bases, with 14 bases left in between. The CDR3 length is 14 residues.

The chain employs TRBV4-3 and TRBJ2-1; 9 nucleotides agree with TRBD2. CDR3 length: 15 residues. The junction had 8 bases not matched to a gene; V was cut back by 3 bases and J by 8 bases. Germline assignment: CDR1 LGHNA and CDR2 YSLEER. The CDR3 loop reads CASSHDSGSRDEQFF. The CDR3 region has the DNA TGCGCCAGCAGCCACGATAGCGGGAGCAGGGATGAGCAGTTCTTC.

DNA for the CDR3: TGTGCCGGGAACAGACAGGACTCCTACAATGAGCAGTTCTTC. It codes for CAGNRQDSYNEQFF. The chain employs TRBV30 and TRBJ2-1, with D perhaps matching TRBD1 (6 bases). CDR3 size: 14 residues. V lost 8 bases to trimming and J lost 0 bases, with 14 bases between them. CDR1 and CDR2 (germline): GTSNPN, SVGIG (reference sequence).

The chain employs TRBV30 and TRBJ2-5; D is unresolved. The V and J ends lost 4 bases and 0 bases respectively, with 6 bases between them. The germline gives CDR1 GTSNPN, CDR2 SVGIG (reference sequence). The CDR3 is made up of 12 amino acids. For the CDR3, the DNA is TGTGCCTGGAAAAACTACCAAGAGACCCAGTACTTC. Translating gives CAWKNYQETQYF.

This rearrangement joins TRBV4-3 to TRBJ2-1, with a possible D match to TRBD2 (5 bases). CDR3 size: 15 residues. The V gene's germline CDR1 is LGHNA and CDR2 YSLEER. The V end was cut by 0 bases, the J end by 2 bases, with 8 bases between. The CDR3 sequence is CASSQDRGPYNEQFF. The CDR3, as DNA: TGCGCCAGCAGCCAAGATCGAGGGCCCTACAATGAGCAGTTCTTC.

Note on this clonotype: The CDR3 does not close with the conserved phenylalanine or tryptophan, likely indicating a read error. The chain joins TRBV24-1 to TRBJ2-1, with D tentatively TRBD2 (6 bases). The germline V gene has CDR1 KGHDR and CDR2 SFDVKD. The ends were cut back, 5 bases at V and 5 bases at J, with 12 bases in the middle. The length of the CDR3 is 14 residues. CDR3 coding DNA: TGTGCCACCAGTGCAGGGAGGTCACACAATGAGCAGTTCCTC. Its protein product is CATSAGRSHNEQFL.

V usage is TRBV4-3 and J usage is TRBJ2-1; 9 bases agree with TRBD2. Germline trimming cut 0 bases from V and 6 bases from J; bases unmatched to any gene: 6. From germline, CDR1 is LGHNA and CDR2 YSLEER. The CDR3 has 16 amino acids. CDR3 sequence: CASSQDWAGGLNEQFF. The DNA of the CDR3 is TGCGCCAGCAGCCAAGATTGGGCGGGAGGGCTCAATGAGCAGTTCTTC.

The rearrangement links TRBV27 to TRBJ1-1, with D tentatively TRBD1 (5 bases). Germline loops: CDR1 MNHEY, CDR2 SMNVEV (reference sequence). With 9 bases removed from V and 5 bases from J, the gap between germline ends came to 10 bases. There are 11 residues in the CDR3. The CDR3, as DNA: TGTGCCAGTTCGCGGGGGACTGAAGCTTTCTTT. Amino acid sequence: CASSRGTEAFF.

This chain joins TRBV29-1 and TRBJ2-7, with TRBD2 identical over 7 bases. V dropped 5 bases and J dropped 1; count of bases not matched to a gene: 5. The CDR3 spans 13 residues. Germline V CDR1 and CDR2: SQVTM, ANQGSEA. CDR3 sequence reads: CSVLSGPSYEQYF. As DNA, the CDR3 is TGCAGCGTTCTTAGCGGGCCTTCCTACGAGCAGTACTTC.

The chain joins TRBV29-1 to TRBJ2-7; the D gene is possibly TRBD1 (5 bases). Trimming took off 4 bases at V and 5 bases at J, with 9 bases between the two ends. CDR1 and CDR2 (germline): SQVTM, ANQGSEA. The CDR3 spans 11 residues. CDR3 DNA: TGCAGCGTTGGCAGGGCCAACGAGCAGTACTTC. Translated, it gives CSVGRANEQYF.

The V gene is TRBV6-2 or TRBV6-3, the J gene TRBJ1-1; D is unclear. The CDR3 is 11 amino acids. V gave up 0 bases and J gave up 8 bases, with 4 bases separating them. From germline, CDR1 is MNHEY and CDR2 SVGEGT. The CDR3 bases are TGTGCCAGCAGTTACTCGGCCGAAGCTTTCTTT. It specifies CASSYSAEAFF.

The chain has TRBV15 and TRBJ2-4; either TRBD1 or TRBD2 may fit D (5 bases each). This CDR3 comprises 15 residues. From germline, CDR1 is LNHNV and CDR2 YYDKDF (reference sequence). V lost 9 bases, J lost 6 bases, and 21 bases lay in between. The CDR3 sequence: CATMAPGERGNIQYF. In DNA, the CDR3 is TGTGCCACTATGGCCCCCGGGGAAAGGGGAAACATTCAGTACTTC.

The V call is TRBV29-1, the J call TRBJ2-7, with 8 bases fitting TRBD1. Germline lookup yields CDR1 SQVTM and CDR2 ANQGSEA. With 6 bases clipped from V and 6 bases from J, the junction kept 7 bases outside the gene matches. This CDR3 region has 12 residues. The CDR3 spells CSVAPGGGEQYF. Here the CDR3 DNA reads TGCAGCGTCGCTCCAGGGGGCGGCGAGCAGTACTTC.

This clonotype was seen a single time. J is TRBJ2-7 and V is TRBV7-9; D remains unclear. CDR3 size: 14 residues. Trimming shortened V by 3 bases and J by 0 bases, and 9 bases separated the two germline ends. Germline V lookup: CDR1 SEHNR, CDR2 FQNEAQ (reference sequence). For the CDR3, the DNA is TGTGCCAGCAGCTTTCCGGGCGTCTCCTACGAGCAGTACTTC. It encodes CASSFPGVSYEQYF. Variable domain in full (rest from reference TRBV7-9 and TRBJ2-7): DTGVSQNPRHKITKRGQNVTFRCDPISEHNRLYWYRQTLGQGPEFLTYFQNEAQLEKSRLLSDRFSAERPKGSFSTLEIQRTEQGDSAMYLCASSFPGVSYEQYFGPGTRLTVT.

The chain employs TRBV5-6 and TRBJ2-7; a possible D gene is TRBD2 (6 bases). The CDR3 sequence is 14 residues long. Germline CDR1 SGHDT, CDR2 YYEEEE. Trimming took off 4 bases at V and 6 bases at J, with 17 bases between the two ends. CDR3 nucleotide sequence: TGTGCCAGCAGCAACGTCGGGGGAATCAGCGAGCAGTACTTC. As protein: CASSNVGGISEQYF.

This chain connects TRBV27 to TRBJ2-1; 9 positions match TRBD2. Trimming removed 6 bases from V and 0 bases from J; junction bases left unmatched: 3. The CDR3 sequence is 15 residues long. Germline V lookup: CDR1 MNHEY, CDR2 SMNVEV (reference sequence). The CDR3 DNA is TGTGCCAGCAGATTAGCGGGAGACTCCTACAATGAGCAGTTCTTC. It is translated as CASRLAGDSYNEQFF.